Listed below are T cell receptor beta chains from one sample, sequenced in a study of CD4 T cells in relation to SARS-CoV-2 and coronaviruses. TCRdb's table, derived via immunoSEQ multiplex PCR, lists solely in-frame clones and lacks some. The table lists about 21,000 clones, over 65% of them singletons, with roughly 17% in the top ten. Their antigens are not known. The sample consisted of CD4+ T cells from PBMCs, cultured in vitro. The origin of the receptors is a human donor in good health. CDR3s leave out the opening cysteine and the closing phenylalanine or tryptophan. A D gene is named only where the DNA matches it firmly.

V gene: TRBV5-1; D gene: .; CDR3 length: 13; J gene: TRBJ2-5; CDR3 protein: ASSGGGPQQETQY
V gene: TRBV4-2; D gene: TRBD2; CDR3 length: 15; J gene: TRBJ2-5; CDR3 protein: ASSPRGGRVDQETQY
V gene: TRBV28; D gene: .; CDR3 length: 10; J gene: TRBJ1-1; CDR3 protein: ASSRMNTEAF
V gene: TRBV3-1/TRBV3-2; D gene: .; CDR3 length: 10; J gene: TRBJ2-7; CDR3 protein: ASSQDGYEQY
V gene: TRBV5-1; D gene: .; CDR3 length: 16; J gene: TRBJ1-1; CDR3 protein: ASSFRGGRGGMNTEAF
V gene: TRBV19; D gene: TRBD2; CDR3 length: 17; J gene: TRBJ2-7; CDR3 protein: ASSIDHPSGRDSSYEQY
V gene: TRBV30; D gene: .; CDR3 length: 9; J gene: TRBJ1-3; CDR3 protein: AWRGPGTLY
V gene: TRBV24-1; D gene: TRBD1; CDR3 length: 12; J gene: TRBJ1-5; CDR3 protein: ATSPTGFNQPQH
V gene: TRBV5-5; D gene: .; CDR3 length: 11; J gene: TRBJ2-5; CDR3 protein: ASSLGSQETQY
V gene: TRBV20-1; D gene: .; CDR3 length: 9; J gene: TRBJ1-1; CDR3 protein: SATSGPEAF
V gene: TRBV5-1; D gene: .; CDR3 length: 15; J gene: TRBJ2-3; CDR3 protein: ASSLDGLASSTDTQY
V gene: TRBV6-5; D gene: .; CDR3 length: 11; J gene: TRBJ1-1; CDR3 protein: ASSAQQNTEAF
V gene: TRBV4-1; D gene: .; CDR3 length: 18; J gene: TRBJ2-2; CDR3 protein: ASSQVSVEGLSSRTGELF